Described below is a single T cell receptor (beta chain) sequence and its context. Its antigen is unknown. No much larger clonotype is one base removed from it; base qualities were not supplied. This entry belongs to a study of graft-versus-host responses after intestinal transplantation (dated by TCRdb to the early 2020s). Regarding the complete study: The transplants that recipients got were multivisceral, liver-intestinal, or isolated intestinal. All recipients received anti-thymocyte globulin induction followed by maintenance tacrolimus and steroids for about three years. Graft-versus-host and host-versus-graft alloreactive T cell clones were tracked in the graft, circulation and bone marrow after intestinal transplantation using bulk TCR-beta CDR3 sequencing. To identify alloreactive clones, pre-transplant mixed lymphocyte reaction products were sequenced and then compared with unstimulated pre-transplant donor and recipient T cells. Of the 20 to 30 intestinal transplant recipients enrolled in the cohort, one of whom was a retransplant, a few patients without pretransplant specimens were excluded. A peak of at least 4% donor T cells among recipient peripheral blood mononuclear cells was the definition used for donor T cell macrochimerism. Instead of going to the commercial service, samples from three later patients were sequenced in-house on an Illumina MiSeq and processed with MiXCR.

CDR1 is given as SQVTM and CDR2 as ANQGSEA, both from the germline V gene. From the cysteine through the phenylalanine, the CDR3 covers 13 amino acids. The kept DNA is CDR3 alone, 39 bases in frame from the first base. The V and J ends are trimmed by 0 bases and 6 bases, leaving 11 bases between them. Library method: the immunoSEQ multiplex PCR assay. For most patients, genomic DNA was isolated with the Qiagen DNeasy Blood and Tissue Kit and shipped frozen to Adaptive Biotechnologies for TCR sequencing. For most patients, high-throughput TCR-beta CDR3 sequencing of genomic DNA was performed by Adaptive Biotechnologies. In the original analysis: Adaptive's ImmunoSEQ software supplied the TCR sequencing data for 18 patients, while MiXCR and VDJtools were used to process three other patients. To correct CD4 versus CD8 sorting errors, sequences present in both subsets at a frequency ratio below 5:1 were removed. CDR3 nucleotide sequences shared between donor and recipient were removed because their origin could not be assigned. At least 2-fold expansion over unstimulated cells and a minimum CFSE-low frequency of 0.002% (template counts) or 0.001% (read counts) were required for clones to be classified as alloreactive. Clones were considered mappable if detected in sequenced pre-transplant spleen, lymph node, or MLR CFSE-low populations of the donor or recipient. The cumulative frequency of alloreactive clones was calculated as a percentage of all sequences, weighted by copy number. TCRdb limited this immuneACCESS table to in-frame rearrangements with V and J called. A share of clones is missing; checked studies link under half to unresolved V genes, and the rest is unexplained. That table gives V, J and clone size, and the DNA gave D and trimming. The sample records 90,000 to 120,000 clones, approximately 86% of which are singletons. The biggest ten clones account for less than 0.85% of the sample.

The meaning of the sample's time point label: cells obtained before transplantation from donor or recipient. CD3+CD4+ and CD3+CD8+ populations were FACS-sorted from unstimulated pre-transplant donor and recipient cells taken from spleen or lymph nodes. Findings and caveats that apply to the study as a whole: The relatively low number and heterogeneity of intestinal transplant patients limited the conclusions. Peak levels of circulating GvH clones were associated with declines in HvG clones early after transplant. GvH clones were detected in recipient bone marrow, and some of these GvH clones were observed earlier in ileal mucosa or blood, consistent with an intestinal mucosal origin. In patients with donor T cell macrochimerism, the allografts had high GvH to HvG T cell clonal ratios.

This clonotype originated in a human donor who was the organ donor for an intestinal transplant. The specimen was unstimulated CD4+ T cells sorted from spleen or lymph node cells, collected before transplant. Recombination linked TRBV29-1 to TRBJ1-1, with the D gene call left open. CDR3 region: CSVEDLRSAEAFF. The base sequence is TGCAGCGTTGAAGATCTCAGATCCGCTGAAGCTTTCTTT.